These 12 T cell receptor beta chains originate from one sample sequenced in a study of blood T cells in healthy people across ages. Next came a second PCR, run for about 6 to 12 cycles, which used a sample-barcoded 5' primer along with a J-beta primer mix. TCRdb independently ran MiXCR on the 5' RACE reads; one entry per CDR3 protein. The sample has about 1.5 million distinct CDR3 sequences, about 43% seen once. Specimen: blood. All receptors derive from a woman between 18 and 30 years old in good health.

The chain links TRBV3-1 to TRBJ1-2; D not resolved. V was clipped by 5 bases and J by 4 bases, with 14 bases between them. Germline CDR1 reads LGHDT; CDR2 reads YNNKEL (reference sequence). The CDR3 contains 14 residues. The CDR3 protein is CASSDRAGSYGYTF. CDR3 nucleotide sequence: TGTGCCAGCAGCGATAGGGCCGGTTCCTATGGCTACACCTTC.

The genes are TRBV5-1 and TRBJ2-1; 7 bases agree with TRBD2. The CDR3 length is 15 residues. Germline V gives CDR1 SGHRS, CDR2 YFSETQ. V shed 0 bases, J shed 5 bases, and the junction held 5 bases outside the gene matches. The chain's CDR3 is CASSLAGSGDNEQFF. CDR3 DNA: TGCGCCAGCAGCTTGGCCGGGAGCGGGGACAATGAGCAGTTCTTC.

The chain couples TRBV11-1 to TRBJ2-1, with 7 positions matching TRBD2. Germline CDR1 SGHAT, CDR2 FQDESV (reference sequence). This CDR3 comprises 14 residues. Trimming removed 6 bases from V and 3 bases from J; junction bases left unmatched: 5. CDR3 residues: CASSGPSGYNEQFF. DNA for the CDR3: TGTGCCAGCAGTGGCCCTAGCGGCTACAATGAGCAGTTCTTC.

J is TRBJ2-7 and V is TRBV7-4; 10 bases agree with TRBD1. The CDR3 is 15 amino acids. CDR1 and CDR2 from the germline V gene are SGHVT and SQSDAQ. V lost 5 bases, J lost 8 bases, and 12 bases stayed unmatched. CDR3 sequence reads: CASSPPGQGCYQQYF. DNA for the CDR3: TGTGCCAGCAGCCCTCCGGGACAGGGGTGTTATCAGCAGTACTTC.

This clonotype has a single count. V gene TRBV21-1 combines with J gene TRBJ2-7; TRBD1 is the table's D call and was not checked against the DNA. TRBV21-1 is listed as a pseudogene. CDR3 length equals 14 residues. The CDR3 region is CASSKKTVSYEQYF. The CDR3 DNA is TGTGCCAGCAGCAAAAAGACAGTCTCCTACGAGCAGTACTTC.

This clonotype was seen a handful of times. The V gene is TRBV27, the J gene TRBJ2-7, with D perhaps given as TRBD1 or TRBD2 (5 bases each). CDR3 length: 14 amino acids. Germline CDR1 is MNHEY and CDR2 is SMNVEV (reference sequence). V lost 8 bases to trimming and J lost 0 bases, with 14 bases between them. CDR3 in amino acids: CASARWGSSYEQYF. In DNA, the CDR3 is TGTGCCAGCGCACGCTGGGGGTCCTCCTACGAGCAGTACTTC.

This CDR3 is CSASDGTDHNYGYTF. The CDR3 DNA is TGCAGTGCTAGTGATGGGACGGACCATAACTATGGCTACACCTTC. The V gene is TRBV20-1, the J gene TRBJ1-2, with a weak D call TRBD1 (5 bases). The CDR3 is made up of 15 amino acids. The V and J ends lost 3 bases and 1 base respectively, with 15 bases between them. Per germline, CDR1 DFQATT and CDR2 SNEGSKA (reference sequence).

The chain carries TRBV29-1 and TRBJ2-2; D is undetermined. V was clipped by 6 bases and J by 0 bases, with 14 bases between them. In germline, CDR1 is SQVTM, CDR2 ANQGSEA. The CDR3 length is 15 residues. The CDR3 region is CSVELRKTNTGELFF. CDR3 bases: TGCAGCGTCGAGCTCCGGAAGACGAACACCGGGGAGCTGTTTTTT.

DNA for the CDR3: TGCAGTGCTCCTGCTAGCGGGAGCCCCATTGGGGATGAGCAGTTCTTC. Protein sequence: CSAPASGSPIGDEQFF. The genes are TRBV20-1 and TRBJ2-1; 10 bases fit TRBD2. Trimming cost V 5 bases and J 8 bases; bases outside gene matches: 15. The CDR3 consists of 16 residues. In germline, CDR1 is DFQATT, CDR2 SNEGSKA (reference sequence).

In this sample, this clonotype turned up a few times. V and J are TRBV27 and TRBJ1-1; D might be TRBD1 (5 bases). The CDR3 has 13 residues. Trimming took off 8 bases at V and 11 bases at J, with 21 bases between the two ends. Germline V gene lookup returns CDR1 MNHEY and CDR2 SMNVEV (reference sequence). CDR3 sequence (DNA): TGTGCCAGCCAAAAGGACATCAAGGCCGGGGCTTTCTTT. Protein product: CASQKDIKAGAFF.

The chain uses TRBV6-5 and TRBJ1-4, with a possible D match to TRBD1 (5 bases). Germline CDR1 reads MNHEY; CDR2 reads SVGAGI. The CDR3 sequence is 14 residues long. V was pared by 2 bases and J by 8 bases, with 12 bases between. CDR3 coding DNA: TGTGCCAGCAGTTACCAGGGATCGGGCGAAAAACTGTTTTTT. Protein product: CASSYQGSGEKLFF.

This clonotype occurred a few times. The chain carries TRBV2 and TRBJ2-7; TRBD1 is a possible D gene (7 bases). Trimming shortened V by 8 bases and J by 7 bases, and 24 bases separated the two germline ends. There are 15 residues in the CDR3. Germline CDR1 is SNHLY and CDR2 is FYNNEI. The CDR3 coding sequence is TGTGCCAGCTCGGGACAGACGGGACTCACGACAGAGCAGTACTTC. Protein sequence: CASSGQTGLTTEQYF.